This T cell receptor beta chain was sequenced in a study of identical twins. MiXCR, run by TCRdb on the 5' RACE reads, gives a single entry per CDR3 protein. The sample lists 500,000 to 700,000 distinct CDR3 sequences; 7% to 7.5% were seen once. This clonotype was counted a few times. V lost 4 bases, J lost 3 bases, and 4 bases stayed unmatched. The V gene's germline CDR1 is SQVTM and CDR2 ANQGSEA. The CDR3 is 13 amino acids. The sample was also reused in another study, on yellow fever vaccine responses in identical twins.

This sequence was found in a woman between 18 and 30 years old in good health. This chain joins TRBV29-1 and TRBJ2-7; TRBD2 matches 9 bases. The sequencing input was PBMCs. CDR3 nucleotide sequence: TGCAGCGTTGTCAATAGCGGGAGCTACGAGCAGTACTTC. Translation: CSVVNSGSYEQYF.